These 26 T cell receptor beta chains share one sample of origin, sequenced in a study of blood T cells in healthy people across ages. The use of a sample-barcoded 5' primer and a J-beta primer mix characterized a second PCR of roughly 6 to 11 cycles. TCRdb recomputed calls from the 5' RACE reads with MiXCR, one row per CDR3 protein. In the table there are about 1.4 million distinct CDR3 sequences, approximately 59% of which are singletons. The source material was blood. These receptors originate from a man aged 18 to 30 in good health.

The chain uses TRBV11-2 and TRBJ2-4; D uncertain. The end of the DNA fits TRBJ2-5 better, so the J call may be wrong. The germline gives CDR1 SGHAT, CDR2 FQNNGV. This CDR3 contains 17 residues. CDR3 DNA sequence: TGTGCCAGCAGCCCCACGGTCCCGGGTGAGAAAGAAGAGACCCAGTACTTC. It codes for CASSPTVPGEKEETQYF.

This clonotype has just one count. The CDR3 reads CSVEGVLVGTDTQYF. The CDR3 nucleotides are TGCAGCGTTGAAGGAGTACTAGTAGGGACAGATACGCAGTATTTT. The rearrangement uses TRBV29-1 and TRBJ2-3; D may be TRBD2 (5 bases). Germline V gene data show CDR1 as SQVTM and CDR2 as ANQGSEA. This CDR3 contains 15 residues. Trimming stripped 1 base from V and 3 bases from J, with 14 bases between.

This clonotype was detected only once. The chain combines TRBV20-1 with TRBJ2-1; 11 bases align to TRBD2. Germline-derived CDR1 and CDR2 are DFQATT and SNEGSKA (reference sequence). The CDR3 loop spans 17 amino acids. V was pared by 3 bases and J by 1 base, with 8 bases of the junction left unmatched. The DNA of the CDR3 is TGCAGTGCTAGCGTCCAGACTAGCGGGAAATCCTACAATGAGCAGTTCTTC. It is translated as CSASVQTSGKSYNEQFF.

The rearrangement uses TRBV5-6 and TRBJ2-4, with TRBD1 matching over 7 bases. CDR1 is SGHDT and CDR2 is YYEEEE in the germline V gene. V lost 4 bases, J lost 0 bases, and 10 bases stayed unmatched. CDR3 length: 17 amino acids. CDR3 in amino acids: CASSIWTGRLAKNIQYF. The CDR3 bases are TGTGCCAGCAGCATATGGACAGGAAGATTAGCCAAAAACATTCAGTACTTC. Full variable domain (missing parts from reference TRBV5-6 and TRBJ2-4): DAGVTQSPTHLIKTRGQQVTLRCSPKSGHDTVSWYQQALGQGPQFIFQYYEEEERQRGNFPDRFSGHQFPNYSSELNVNALLLGDSALYLCASSIWTGRLAKNIQYFGAGTRLSVL.

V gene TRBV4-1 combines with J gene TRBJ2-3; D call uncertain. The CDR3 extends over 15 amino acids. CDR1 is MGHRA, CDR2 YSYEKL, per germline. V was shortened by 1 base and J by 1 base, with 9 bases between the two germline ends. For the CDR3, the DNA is TGCGCCAGCAGCCAAGTTAAGCTTGGCACAGATACGCAGTATTTT. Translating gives CASSQVKLGTDTQYF.

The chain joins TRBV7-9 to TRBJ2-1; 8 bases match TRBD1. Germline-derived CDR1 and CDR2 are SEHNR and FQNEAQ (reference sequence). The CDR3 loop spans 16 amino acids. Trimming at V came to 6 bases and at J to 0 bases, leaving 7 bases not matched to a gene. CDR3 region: CASSLTGGVSYNEQFF. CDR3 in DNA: TGTGCCAGCAGTTTAACAGGGGGTGTCTCCTACAATGAGCAGTTCTTC.

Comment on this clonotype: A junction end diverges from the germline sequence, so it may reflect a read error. The CDR3 reads CTSDPQGQVDNNEQFF. CDR3 in DNA: TGCACCAGCGACCCCCAGGGACAGGTAGATAACAATGAGCAGTTCTTC. J is TRBJ2-1 and V is TRBV5-1; TRBD1 matches at 8 bases. In germline, CDR1 is SGHRS, CDR2 YFSETQ. The CDR3 extends over 16 amino acids.

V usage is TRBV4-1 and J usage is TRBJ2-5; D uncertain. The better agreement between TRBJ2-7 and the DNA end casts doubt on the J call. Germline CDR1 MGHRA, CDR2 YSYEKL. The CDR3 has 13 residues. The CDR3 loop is CASSQAEAGEQYF. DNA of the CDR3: TGCGCCAGCAGCCAGGCCGAGGCCGGCGAGCAGTACTTC.

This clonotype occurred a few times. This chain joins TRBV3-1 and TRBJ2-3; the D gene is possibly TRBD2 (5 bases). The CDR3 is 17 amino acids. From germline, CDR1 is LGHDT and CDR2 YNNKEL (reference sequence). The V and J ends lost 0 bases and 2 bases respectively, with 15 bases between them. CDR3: CASSQDTFSATTDTQYF. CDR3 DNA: TGTGCCAGCAGCCAAGATACTTTTAGCGCGACCACAGATACGCAGTATTTT.

The chain's CDR3 is CSARLAGNSDTQYF. DNA of the CDR3: TGCAGTGCTAGGCTCGCAGGGAATTCCGATACGCAGTATTTT. The chain carries TRBV20-1 and TRBJ2-3, with D possibly being TRBD1 (5 bases). Trimming took off 3 bases at V and 6 bases at J, with 16 bases between the two ends. The CDR3 loop spans 14 amino acids. Germline loops: CDR1 DFQATT, CDR2 SNEGSKA (reference sequence).

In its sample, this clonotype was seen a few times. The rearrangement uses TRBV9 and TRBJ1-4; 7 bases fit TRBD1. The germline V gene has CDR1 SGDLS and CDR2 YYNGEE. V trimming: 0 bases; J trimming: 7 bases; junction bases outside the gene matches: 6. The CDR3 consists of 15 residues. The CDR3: CASSVEQGRSEKLFF. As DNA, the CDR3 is TGTGCCAGCAGCGTAGAACAGGGGCGGTCTGAAAAACTGTTTTTT. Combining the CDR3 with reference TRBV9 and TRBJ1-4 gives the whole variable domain DSGVTQTPKHLITATGQRVTLRCSPRSGDLSVYWYQQSLDQGLQFLIQYYNGEERAKGNILERFSAQQFPDLHSELNLSSLELGDSALYFCASSVEQGRSEKLFFGSGTQLSVL.

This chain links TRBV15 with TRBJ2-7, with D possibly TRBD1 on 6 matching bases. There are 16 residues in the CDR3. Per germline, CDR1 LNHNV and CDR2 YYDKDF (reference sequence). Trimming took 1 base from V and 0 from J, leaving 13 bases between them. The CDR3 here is CATSRGYREYSYEQYF. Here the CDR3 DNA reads TGTGCCACCAGCAGAGGGTACAGGGAGTACTCCTACGAGCAGTACTTC.

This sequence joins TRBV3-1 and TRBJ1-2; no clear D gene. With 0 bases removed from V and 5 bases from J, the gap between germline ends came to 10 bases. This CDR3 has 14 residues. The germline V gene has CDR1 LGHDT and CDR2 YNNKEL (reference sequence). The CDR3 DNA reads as TGTGCCAGCAGCCAAGATGGAGGGCTGTATGGCTACACCTTC. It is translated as CASSQDGGLYGYTF.

CDR3 in DNA: TGCAGTGCTAGTCCCAGCGGGAGCTTGGATGAGCAGTTCTTC. This encodes CSASPSGSLDEQFF. The gene calls are TRBV20-1 and TRBJ2-1; 8 positions agree with TRBD2. The CDR3 loop spans 14 amino acids. The germline V gene encodes CDR1 DFQATT and CDR2 SNEGSKA (reference sequence). The V segment lost 3 bases and the J segment 8 bases; nucleotides outside the gene matches: 9.

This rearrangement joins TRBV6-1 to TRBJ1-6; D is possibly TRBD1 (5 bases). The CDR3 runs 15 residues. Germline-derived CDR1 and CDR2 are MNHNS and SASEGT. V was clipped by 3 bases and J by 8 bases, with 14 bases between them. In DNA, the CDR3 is TGTGCCAGCAGTGACGGACAAAGATCGGATTCACCCCTCCACTTT. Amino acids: CASSDGQRSDSPLHF.

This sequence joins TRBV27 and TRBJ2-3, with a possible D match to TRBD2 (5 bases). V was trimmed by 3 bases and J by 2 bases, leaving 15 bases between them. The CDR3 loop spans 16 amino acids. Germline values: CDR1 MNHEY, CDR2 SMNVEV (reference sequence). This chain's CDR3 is CASSFGVNPHTDTQYF. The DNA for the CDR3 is TGTGCCAGCAGTTTCGGGGTCAACCCTCACACAGATACGCAGTATTTT.

The CDR3 here is CASSRRLGGSLLPQYF. The CDR3 coding sequence is TGTGCCAGCAGTCGGAGACTAGGGGGGAGTCTCTTGCCGCAGTACTTC. V is TRBV12-3 or TRBV12-4 and J is TRBJ2-5; D could derive from TRBD1 or TRBD2 (6 bases each). Deletions cut 5 bases from V and 11 bases from J, with 27 bases between. The CDR3 consists of 16 residues.

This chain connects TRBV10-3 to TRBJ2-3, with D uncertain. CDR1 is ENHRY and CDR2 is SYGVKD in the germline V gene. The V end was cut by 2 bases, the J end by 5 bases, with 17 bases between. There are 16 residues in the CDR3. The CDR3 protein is CAISETRLNMGDTQYF. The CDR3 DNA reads TGTGCCATCAGTGAGACCCGACTGAACATGGGAGATACGCAGTATTTT.

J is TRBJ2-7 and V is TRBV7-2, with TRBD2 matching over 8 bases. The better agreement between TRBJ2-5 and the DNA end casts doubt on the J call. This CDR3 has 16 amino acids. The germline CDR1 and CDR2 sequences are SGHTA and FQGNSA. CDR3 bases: TGTGCCAGCAGCTTAACGTGGAGCGGGGGTTTGGAGACCCAGTACTTC. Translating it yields CASSLTWSGGLETQYF.

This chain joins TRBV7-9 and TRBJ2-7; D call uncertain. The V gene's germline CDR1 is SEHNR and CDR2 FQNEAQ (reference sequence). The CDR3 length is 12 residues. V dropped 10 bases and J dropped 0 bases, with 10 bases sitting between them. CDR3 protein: CATRSASYEQYF. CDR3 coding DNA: TGTGCCACCCGGAGTGCCTCCTACGAGCAGTACTTC.

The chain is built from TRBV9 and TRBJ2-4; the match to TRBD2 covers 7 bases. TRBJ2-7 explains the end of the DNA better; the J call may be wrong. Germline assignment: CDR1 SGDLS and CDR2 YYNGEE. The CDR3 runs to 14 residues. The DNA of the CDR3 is TGTGCCAGCAGCGTTGCAGCGGGATTCTACGAGCAGTACTTC. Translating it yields CASSVAAGFYEQYF.

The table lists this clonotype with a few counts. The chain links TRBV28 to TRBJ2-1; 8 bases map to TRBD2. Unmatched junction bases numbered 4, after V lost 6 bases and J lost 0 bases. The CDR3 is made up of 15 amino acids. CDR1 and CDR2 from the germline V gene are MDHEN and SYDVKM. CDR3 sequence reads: CASRASGSSYNEQFF. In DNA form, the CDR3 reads TGTGCCAGCAGGGCCAGCGGGAGCTCCTACAATGAGCAGTTCTTC.

The CDR3 nucleotides are TGTGCCAGCAGTTTATTGGGCGGGGTCGGGGAAAAACTGTTTTTT. This encodes CASSLLGGVGEKLFF. J is TRBJ1-4 and V is TRBV27; D not resolved. V was shortened by 1 base and J by 8 bases, with 14 bases between the two germline ends. The CDR3 length is 15 residues. CDR1 is MNHEY and CDR2 is SMNVEV in the germline V gene (reference sequence).

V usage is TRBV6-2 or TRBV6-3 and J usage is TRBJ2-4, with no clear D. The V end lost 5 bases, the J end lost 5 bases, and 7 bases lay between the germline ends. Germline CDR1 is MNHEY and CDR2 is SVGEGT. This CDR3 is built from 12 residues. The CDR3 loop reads CASSDIENIQYF. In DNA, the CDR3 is TGTGCCAGCAGTGACATTGAAAACATTCAGTACTTC.

CDR3 coding DNA: TGCAGTGCCGTCGTACTAGATAAAAGCTCCTACAATGAGCAGTTCTTC. This gives the protein CSAVVLDKSSYNEQFF. J is TRBJ2-1 and V is TRBV20-1, with a possible D match to TRBD2 (5 bases). Trimming pared 6 bases from V and 0 bases from J, leaving 18 bases between. Per germline, CDR1 DFQATT and CDR2 SNEGSKA (reference sequence). CDR3 length equals 16 residues.

CDR3 DNA: TGCAGCGTTGACAGCATAGAGGAGTACCAAGAGACCCAGTACTTC. Protein: CSVDSIEEYQETQYF. This sequence joins TRBV29-1 and TRBJ2-5; D not certain. This CDR3 spans 15 amino acids. Germline V gene lookup returns CDR1 SQVTM and CDR2 ANQGSEA. Trimming removed 3 bases at V and 0 bases at J, with 14 bases between. Full variable domain (rest looked up from reference TRBV29-1 and TRBJ2-5): SAVISQKPSRDICQRGTSLTIQCQVDSQVTMMFWYRQQPGQSLTLIATANQGSEATYESGFVIDKFPISRPNLTFSTLTVSNMSPEDSSIYLCSVDSIEEYQETQYFGPGTRLLVL.